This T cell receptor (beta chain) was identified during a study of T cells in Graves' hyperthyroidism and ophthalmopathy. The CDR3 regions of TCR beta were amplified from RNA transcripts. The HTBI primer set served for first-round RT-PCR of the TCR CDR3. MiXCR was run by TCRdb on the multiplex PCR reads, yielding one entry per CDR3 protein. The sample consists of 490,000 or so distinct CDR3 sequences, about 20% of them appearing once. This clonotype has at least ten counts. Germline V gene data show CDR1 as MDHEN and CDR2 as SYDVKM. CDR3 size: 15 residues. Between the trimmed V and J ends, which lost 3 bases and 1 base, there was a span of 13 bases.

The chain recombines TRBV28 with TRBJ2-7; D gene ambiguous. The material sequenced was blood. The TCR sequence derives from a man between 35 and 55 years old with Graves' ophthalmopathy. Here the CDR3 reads CASSFFQRGSYEQYF. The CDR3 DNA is TGTGCCAGCAGTTTTTTCCAGCGCGGTTCCTACGAGCAGTACTTC.